Described below is a single T cell receptor beta chain sequence and its context. This clonotype showed up many times. Its antigen is still unknown. Per-base qualities were not stored, and no clone one base away is much larger. All donors were healthy Caucasians. Three pairs of female monozygotic twins, all aged roughly 18 to 29 years, were included in the twin cohort. RNA for TCR libraries was isolated from peripheral blood mononuclear cells. CDR1 DFQATT and CDR2 SNEGSKA are derived from the germline V gene (reference sequence). V is reduced by 5 bases and J by 0 bases, leaving a spacing of 14 bases between them. Taken from cysteine to phenylalanine, the CDR3 has 16 residues. Just the 48-base CDR3 DNA is kept, in frame starting at base 1. Libraries were made using 5' RACE. The data were produced on an Illumina HiSeq 2000. A universal primer binding site was added through template switching, and the final cDNA carried a unique molecular identifier so that TCR cDNA molecules could be counted accurately. Specific primers in the conserved constant-segment region were used to synthesize first-strand cDNA for TCR alpha and beta chains. To control for contamination, every cDNA library carried two barcodes: a SMART-Mk sample barcode plus Illumina barcodes. Two successive PCR steps introduced TruSeq adapter sequences along with Illumina sample barcodes. The TCR alpha and beta cDNA libraries were sequenced on the Illumina HiSeq platform using custom primers. Regarding the original processing steps: Raw reads were processed with MiGEC to extract unique molecular identifiers, and MiXCR was used to determine CDR3 positions. For each individual, recombination models were inferred using an EM algorithm with the repgenHMM and IGoR tools. The analysis of shared clonotypes was done with the tcR package in R, with sharing normalized by the product of cloneset sizes. Out-of-frame nonproductive sequences were analyzed to study raw recombination free of thymic and clonal selection effects. TCRdb reran the public reads through fastp at Q25 and MiXCR, keeping productive beta chains. Here each entry gathers all rows of one CDR3 protein and keeps the most common genes and DNA. These V and J calls derive from TCRdb rather than the authors' analysis. The sample yields roughly 690,000 distinct CDR3 sequences; around 20% were counted once. The ten largest clones capture around 4.5% of the sample.

This entry belongs to a study of identical twins (dated by TCRdb to the mid-2010s). For the study in its entirety: To test whether fetal clonotypes persist, the study used deep sequencing on TCR alpha and beta repertoires from monozygotic twins, unrelated adults of various ages, and cord blood. To rule out contamination, the twin experiments were replicated at different times with different library preparation protocols. Study-wide findings and limitations: Compared with coincidental sharing between unrelated individuals, out-of-frame TCR alpha sequences shared between twins had an excess of sequences with low generation probability. Out-of-frame TCR alpha sharing in monozygotic twins was systematically underestimated by recombination models, whereas sharing between unrelated individuals was in agreement with the recombination models. The excess sharing between twins in beta out-of-frame sequences was weaker because fewer shared sequences reduced the signal-to-noise ratio. Because the same donors could not be followed over many years, conclusions were based on cross-sectional statistical analysis. Invariant T cells such as MAIT and iNKT could partly confound zero-insertion analyses, although diverse VJ usage argued against such confounding for most clonotypes. Abundant cord blood beta clonotypes carried fewer insertions; young adult naive repertoires showed a weaker similar trend, while memory repertoires showed none.

These records were also assigned to another study, of T cells expressing NK-cell markers. The second source states: Under 10 donors provided sorted CD3+CD56+NKG2C+, CD3+CD56+NKG2C- and CD3+CD56-NKG2C+ T-cell subsets, whose TCR beta-chain repertoires were profiled. Among the eight sequenced donors, seven were HCMV-seropositive and one was HCMV-seronegative. To restrict sorting to alphabetaTCR-expressing T cells, an anti-gammadeltaTCR antibody was added in several experiments. In six donors, the dominant CD3+CD56+NKG2C+ clonotypes were among the top 10 CD8+ clonotypes and accounted for about 1.0-8% of CD8+ T cells. Those dominant clonotypes were again the most abundant among CD3+CD56-NKG2C+ cells in a handful of donors, at roughly 25-65%. It remained unclear whether the expanded NKG2C-expressing T cell clones were specific for HCMV antigens. Randomly selected healthy volunteers, three men and five women, were used as the eight sequenced donors. HCMV-specific IgG was detected in serum with a commercial ELISA kit to determine HCMV serostatus. For a handful of donors, unsorted PBMC were also used to sequence bulk peripheral blood T-cell repertoires. MIGEC handled demultiplexing of the reads and grouping by UMI, while MiTCR was used to assemble and quantify clonotypes. To exclude erroneous sequences, any TCR cDNA sequence not supported by at least two reads was discarded. Downstream repertoire analysis used the tcR package, and clonotypes were matched across fractions by CDR3 nucleotide sequence plus V segment. VDJmatch was used to annotate antigen specificity against VDJdb, with one amino acid substitution in CDR3 permitted.

The receptor chain draws on TRBV20-1 and TRBJ2-6; no D segment can be confidently identified. Sequenced sample: PBMCs. This clonotype was obtained from a woman aged 18-35 years in good health. The nucleotide sequence reads as follows: TGCAGTGCTGTTGGACGTGTGAGCTCTGGGGCCAACGTCCTGACTTTC. Translated, it reads CSAVGRVSSGANVLTF.